These 13 T cell receptor beta chains share one sample of origin, sequenced in a study of T cell responses to AZD1222 COVID-19 vaccine. The method was immunoSEQ multiplex PCR; TCRdb's version includes in-frame clones alone and lacks a portion of them. The sample lists roughly 150,000 clones; roughly 90% were seen once. Sequences were derived from peripheral blood, sampled 28 days after the second AZD1222 dose. The receptors here all came from an adult who received the AZD1222 COVID-19 vaccine.

This chain uses TRBV3-1 (or the pseudogene TRBV3-2) with TRBJ2-3; possible D gene TRBD2, 7 bases. With 4 bases removed from V and 4 bases from J, the gap between germline ends came to 21 bases. Germline loops: CDR1 LGHDT, CDR2 YNNKEL (reference sequence). CDR3 length: 17 amino acids. CDR3 loop: CASSRIEFGGRADTQYF. The CDR3 bases are TGTGCCAGCAGCCGAATTGAGTTCGGGGGGCGCGCAGATACGCAGTATTTT.

The rearrangement joins TRBV3-1 (or the pseudogene TRBV3-2) to TRBJ2-3; D is possibly TRBD2 (5 bases). Trimming took 4 bases from V and 0 from J, leaving 14 bases between them. This CDR3 is built from 16 residues. The germline gives CDR1 LGHDT, CDR2 YNNKEL (reference sequence). CDR3 DNA: TGTGCCAGCAGCCTGCTACGGGGAACTAGCACAGATACGCAGTATTTT. Translating gives CASSLLRGTSTDTQYF.

The genes are TRBV6-2 or TRBV6-3 and TRBJ2-7; perhaps TRBD1 as D (6 bases). Per germline, CDR1 MNHEY and CDR2 SVGEGT. The CDR3 has 13 amino acids. V gave up 6 bases and J gave up 8 bases, with 17 bases separating them. The CDR3 loop is CASSPDRLLKQYF. In DNA form, the CDR3 reads TGTGCCAGCAGCCCGGACAGACTCCTGAAGCAGTACTTC.

This clone was counted only a few times. This chain uses TRBV10-1 with TRBJ2-4; D is possibly TRBD2 (6 bases). The CDR3 is 16 residues long. Per the germline V gene, CDR1 is WNHNN and CDR2 is SYGVQD (reference sequence). Trimming removed 0 bases at V and 7 bases at J, with 16 bases between. CDR3 in amino acids: CASSESILAGRNIQYF. Written as DNA, the CDR3 is TGCGCCAGCAGTGAGTCCATCTTGGCGGGGCGTAACATTCAGTACTTC.

The V and J genes are TRBV7-9 and TRBJ2-1; 10 bases align to TRBD2. Germline-derived CDR1 and CDR2 are SEHNR and FQNEAQ (reference sequence). There are 12 residues in the CDR3. The ends lost 5 bases at V and 14 bases at J; junction bases unmatched: 6. The CDR3 DNA sequence: TGTGCCAGCAGCCAACAGCGGGGGGGCAAGTTCTTC. Translation: CASSQQRGGKFF.

The chain recombines TRBV4-3 with TRBJ2-1; TRBD2 aligns across 8 bases. CDR1 LGHNA and CDR2 YSLEER come from the germline V gene. The junction had 13 bases not matched to a gene; V was cut back by 5 bases and J by 7 bases. CDR3 length equals 16 residues. CDR3 DNA: TGCGCCAGCAGCTCAGTCCCTTCGGGGGGGAGGAATGAGCAGTTCTTC. Its protein product is CASSSVPSGGRNEQFF.

CDR3 sequence: CASTFKGRRGQPQHF. The CDR3 nucleotides read TGTGCCAGTACTTTTAAGGGGCGGCGAGGTCAGCCCCAGCATTTT. The chain couples TRBV19 to TRBJ1-5, with D perhaps TRBD1 (5 bases). The CDR3 has 15 residues. V lost 7 bases and J 6 bases, leaving 19 bases between the germline ends. CDR1 LNHDA and CDR2 SQIVND come from the germline V gene (reference sequence).

J is TRBJ1-6 and V is TRBV5-1, with TRBD1 as a possible D gene (6 bases). CDR1 and CDR2 from the germline V gene are SGHRS and YFSETQ. This CDR3 has 15 residues. V was shortened by 4 bases and J by 5 bases, with 13 bases between the two germline ends. The CDR3 DNA sequence: TGCGCCAGCAGCCCACAGGGTCGGGATAATTCACCCCTCCACTTT. Translating it yields CASSPQGRDNSPLHF.

The chain employs TRBV14 and TRBJ1-1; unclear D gene. Trimming left V 2 bases short and J 3 bases short, with 4 bases between. Germline assignment: CDR1 SGHDN and CDR2 FVKESK. The CDR3 length is 12 residues. CDR3: CASSQTYTEAFF. DNA for the CDR3: TGTGCCAGCAGCCAAACGTACACTGAAGCTTTCTTT.

The chain carries TRBV10-3 and TRBJ2-7; 7 bases are shared with TRBD2. Trimming removed 2 bases from V and 7 bases from J; junction bases left unmatched: 14. The CDR3 consists of 16 residues. The germline V gene encodes CDR1 ENHRY and CDR2 SYGVKD. The CDR3 loop reads CAISEQRTHSGREQYF. The CDR3 DNA reads TGTGCCATCAGTGAGCAACGTACTCATAGCGGGCGGGAGCAGTACTTC.

The chain is built from TRBV2 and TRBJ2-7; D remains unclear. Trimming removed 6 bases at V and 0 bases at J, with 9 bases between. From germline, CDR1 is SNHLY and CDR2 FYNNEI. The CDR3 consists of 13 residues. CDR3 coding DNA: TGTGCCAGCAGGTGGACGGTCTCCTACGAGCAGTACTTC. As protein: CASRWTVSYEQYF.

The chain links TRBV20-1 to TRBJ2-5; D remains unclear. The V end lost 3 bases, the J end lost 2 bases, and 19 bases lay between the germline ends. From germline, CDR1 is DFQATT and CDR2 SNEGSKA (reference sequence). This CDR3 is 16 amino acids long. The CDR3: CSASIFRSTPQETQYF. The CDR3 DNA follows: TGCAGTGCTAGTATCTTTAGGAGTACTCCGCAAGAGACCCAGTACTTC.

The chain recombines TRBV15 with TRBJ1-3; D is unresolved. CDR1 is LNHNV and CDR2 is YYDKDF in the germline V gene (reference sequence). The CDR3 sequence is 16 residues long. Trimming shortened V by 0 bases and J by 0 bases, and 9 bases separated the two germline ends. The chain's CDR3 is CATSRDRASSGNTIYF. DNA for the CDR3: TGTGCCACCAGCAGAGATCGTGCGAGCTCTGGAAACACCATATATTTT.